This T cell receptor beta chain was sequenced in a study of T-cell memory formation after mild COVID-19. TCRdb processed the 5' RACE reads anew with MiXCR; each CDR3 protein has one entry. Among about 340,000 distinct CDR3 sequences listed, about a sixth were seen once. In this sample, this clonotype turned up a few times. This CDR3 spans 13 amino acids. CDR1 and CDR2 from the germline V gene are SGHRS and YFSETQ. V lost 4 bases, J lost 6 bases, and 4 bases stayed unmatched. This TCR derives from a young man who had mild COVID-19 (a few samples of this study predate the infection). Cell type and time point are not known. This chain uses TRBV5-1 with TRBJ2-7; 10 nucleotides line up with TRBD1. The sample was PBMCs or a T cell subset sorted from them (not recorded which). The CDR3 nucleotides are TGCGCCAGCAGCGTGGGGACAGGGGTCGAGCAGTACTTC. Its translation: CASSVGTGVEQYF.